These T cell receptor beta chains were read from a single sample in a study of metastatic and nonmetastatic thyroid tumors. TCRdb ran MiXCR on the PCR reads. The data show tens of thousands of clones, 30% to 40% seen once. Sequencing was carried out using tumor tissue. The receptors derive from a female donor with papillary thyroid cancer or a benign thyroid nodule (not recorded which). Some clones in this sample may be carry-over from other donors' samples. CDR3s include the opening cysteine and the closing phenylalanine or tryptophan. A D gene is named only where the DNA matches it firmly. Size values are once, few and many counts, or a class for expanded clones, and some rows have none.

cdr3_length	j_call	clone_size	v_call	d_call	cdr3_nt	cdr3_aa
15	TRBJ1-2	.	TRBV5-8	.	TGTGCCAGCAGCTTGGAGAGCAGGGCTAACTATGGCTACACCTTC	CASSLESRANYGYTF
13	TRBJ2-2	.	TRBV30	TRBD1	TGTGCCAAAGGACAGGGCGACACCGGGGAGCTGTTTTTT	CAKGQGDTGELFF
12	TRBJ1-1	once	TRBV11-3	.	TGTGCCAGCAGCTTAGGTCTGCCTGAAGCTTTCTTT	CASSLGLPEAFF
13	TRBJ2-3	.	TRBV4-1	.	TGCGCCAGCAGCCAAGTCGTGGAAGATACGCAGTATTTT	CASSQVVEDTQYF
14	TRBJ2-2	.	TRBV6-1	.	TGTGCCAGCACTCAGGAGGGGGCGATCGGGGAGCTGTTTTTT	CASTQEGAIGELFF
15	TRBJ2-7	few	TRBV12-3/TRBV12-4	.	TGTGCCAGCAGTTTATCAGGGTTCGCTACCTACGAGCAGTACTTC	CASSLSGFATYEQYF
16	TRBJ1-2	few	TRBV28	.	TGTGCCAGCAGTTTGGGAACAGGGTACCTCGGCTATGGCTACACCTTC	CASSLGTGYLGYGYTF
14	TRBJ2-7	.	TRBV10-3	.	TGTGCCACCTCCTTAGACCGCACCTCCTACGAGCAGTACTTC	CATSLDRTSYEQYF
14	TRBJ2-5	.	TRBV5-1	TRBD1	TGCGCCAGCAGCTTGGCGGCAGGGGGTGAGACCCAGTACTTC	CASSLAAGGETQYF
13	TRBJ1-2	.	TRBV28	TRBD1	TGTGCCAGCAGTTGGACAGGGCTCTATGGCTACACCTTC	CASSWTGLYGYTF
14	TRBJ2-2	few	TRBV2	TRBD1	TGTGCCAGCAGAGACAGGGAAAACACCGGGGAGCTGTTTTTT	CASRDRENTGELFF
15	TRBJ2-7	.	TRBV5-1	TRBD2	TGCGCCAGCAGCTTAACCGGGACTAGCACCGTCGAGCAGTACTTC	CASSLTGTSTVEQYF
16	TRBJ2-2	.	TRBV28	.	TGTGCCAGCAGTCGCCGCCTTGGCTCGAACACCGGGGAGCTGTTTTTT	CASSRRLGSNTGELFF
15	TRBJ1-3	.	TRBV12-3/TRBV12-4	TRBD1	TGTGCCAGCAGTTCGGGACAGGGGCTTCGAAACACCATATATTTT	CASSSGQGLRNTIYF
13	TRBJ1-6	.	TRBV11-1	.	TGTGCCAGCAGCCCAGGGGACCGACGAAACCTCCACTTT	CASSPGDRRNLHF
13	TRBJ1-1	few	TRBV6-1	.	TGTGCCAGCAGCCCGGTAGTAGACACTGAAGCTTTCTTT	CASSPVVDTEAFF
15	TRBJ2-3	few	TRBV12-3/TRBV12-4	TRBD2	TGTGCCAGCAGTGAACCGGGACTAGTGGGGTATACGCAGTATTTT	CASSEPGLVGYTQYF
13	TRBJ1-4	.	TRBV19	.	TGTGCCAGTAGTTCTCCCCGTAAGGAAAAACTGTTTTTT	CASSSPRKEKLFF
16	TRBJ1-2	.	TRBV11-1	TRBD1	TGTGCCACCCCACGCCCCCCGACAGGGTATGACTATGGCTACACCTTC	CATPRPPTGYDYGYTF
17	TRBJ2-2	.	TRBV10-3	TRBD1	TGTGCCATCGGGTCATTGTCAGGGGGCAGGAACACCGGGGATCTGTTTTTT	CAIGSLSGGRNTGDLFF
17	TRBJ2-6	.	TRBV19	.	TGTGCCAGTTCCCCGGGACGGTTAAGGTCTGGGGCCAACGTCCTGACTTTC	CASSPGRLRSGANVLTF
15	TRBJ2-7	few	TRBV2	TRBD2	TGTGCCAGCAGTGAAAAGAGCGGGAACTCCTACGAGCAGTACTTC	CASSEKSGNSYEQYF
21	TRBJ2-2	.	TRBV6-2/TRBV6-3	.	TGTGCCAGCAGTTACTCGAGAGTTGGAGGGGAACGACCCCGAGACACCGGGGAGCTGTTTTTT	CASSYSRVGGERPRDTGELFF
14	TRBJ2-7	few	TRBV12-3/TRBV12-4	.	TGTGCCAGCAATGGGCAGACCGGCTCCTACGAGCAGTACTTC	CASNGQTGSYEQYF